This TCR beta chain was identified in a study of regulatory dendritic cells for organ transplantation. Notes on the study in general: Mature dendritic cells appeared to drive more memory CD8+ clonal expansion than regulatory ones.

This clone has only one observation. Its antigen is not known. The protocol was immunoSEQ multiplex PCR, while the TCRdb copy is restricted to in-frame clones and leaves out a portion. Among roughly 9,800 clones listed, approximately 65% were seen once. CFSE-labeled sorted T cells met regulatory or mature dendritic cells for approximately 5 days. This receptor was taken from a human donor in good health. Sequenced material: naive CD4+ T cells from blood cultured with dendritic cells. Subset described: CD45RA+ naive T cells.

This CDR3 is CASRGQGPYGYTF. The CDR3 bases are TGTGCCAGCCGCGGACAGGGTCCCTACGGCTACACCTTC. The chain combines TRBV2 with TRBJ1-2, with 8 bases identical to TRBD1. The J segment lost 8 bases and the V segment lost 8 bases, leaving 10 bases of the junction unmatched. The CDR3 runs 13 residues. Germline CDR1 reads SNHLY; CDR2 reads FYNNEI.